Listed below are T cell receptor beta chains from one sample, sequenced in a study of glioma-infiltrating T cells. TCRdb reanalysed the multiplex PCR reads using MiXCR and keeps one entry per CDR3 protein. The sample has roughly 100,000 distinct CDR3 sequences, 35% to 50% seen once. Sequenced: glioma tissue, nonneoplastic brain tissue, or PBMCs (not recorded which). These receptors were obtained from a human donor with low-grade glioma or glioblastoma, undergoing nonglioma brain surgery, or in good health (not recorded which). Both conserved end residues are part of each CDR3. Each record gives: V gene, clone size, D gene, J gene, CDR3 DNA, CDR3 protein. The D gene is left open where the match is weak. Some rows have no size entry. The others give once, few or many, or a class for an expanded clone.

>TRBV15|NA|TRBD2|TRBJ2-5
TGTGCCACCAGCAGACCGGGAGCGGGAGGGCGCCAAGAGACCCAGTACTTC
CATSRPGAGGRQETQYF
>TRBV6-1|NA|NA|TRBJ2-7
TGTGCCATATCGAGATCATCCTATGAGCAGTACTTC
CAISRSSYEQYF
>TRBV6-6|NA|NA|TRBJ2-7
TGTGCCATCAGTGATCCCGGACAGAGCCACGAGCAGTACTTC
CAISDPGQSHEQYF
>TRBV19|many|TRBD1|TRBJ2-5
TGTGCCAGTACTCAACAGGGGGCTTATGAGACCCAGTACTTC
CASTQQGAYETQYF
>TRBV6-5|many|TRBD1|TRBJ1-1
TGTGCCAGCAGTTACTCCCGGGACAGGGAGGGACTCACTGAAGCTTTCTTT
CASSYSRDREGLTEAFF
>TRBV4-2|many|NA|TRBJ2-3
TGTGCCAGCAGCCAAGATCGCATGGATACGCAGTATTTT
CASSQDRMDTQYF
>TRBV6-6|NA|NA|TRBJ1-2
TGTGCCAGCAGTGAGGCCCGACAGGGCTACACCTTC
CASSEARQGYTF
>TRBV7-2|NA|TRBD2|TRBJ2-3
TGTGCCAGTAGCTTAGTAACCGCGGCTAGCGGGGGGGCGGGGCAGTATTTT
CASSLVTAASGGAGQYF
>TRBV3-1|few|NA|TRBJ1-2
TGTGCCAGCAGCCAAGATAACAGCCACTATGGCTACACCTTC
CASSQDNSHYGYTF
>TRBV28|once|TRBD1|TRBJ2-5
TGTGCCAGCAGCGAACAGGGGGTCAGAGAGACCCAGTACTTC
CASSEQGVRETQYF
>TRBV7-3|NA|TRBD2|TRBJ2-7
TGTGCCAGCAGCCTGGAGGCTAGCGGGATGGCCTACGAGCAGTACTTC
CASSLEASGMAYEQYF
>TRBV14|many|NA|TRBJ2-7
TGTGCCAGCAGCCAAGTTCGTCACCTTGAGCAGTACTTC
CASSQVRHLEQYF
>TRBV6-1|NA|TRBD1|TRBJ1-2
TGTGCTATCAGTTCGAGGACAGGGGTTGGCTACACCTTC
CAISSRTGVGYTF
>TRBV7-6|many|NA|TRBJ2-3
TGTGCCAGCAGCTTAAGGAACACAGATACGCAGTATTTT
CASSLRNTDTQYF